Listed below are T cell receptor beta chains from one sample, sequenced in a study of neoadjuvant anti-PD-1 for oral cavity cancer. TCRdb keeps only in-frame clones here, not all; method: immunoSEQ multiplex PCR. The data contain about 15,000 clones, 60% to 80% of them singletons. The sequencing used PBMCs, collected before nivolumab (anti-PD-1) treatment. The receptors stem from a person aged 35-79 years with oral cavity squamous cell carcinoma. Both conserved end residues are part of each CDR3. A D gene is named only where the DNA matches it firmly. Rows give clone size only sometimes, using once, few, many, or a class for an expanded clone.

v_gene,d_gene,j_gene,abundance,CDR3nt,CDR3aa
TRBV5-1,-,TRBJ1-1,few,TGCGCCAGCAGCTTTAGAGAATGGAACACTGAAGCTTTCTTT,CASSFREWNTEAFF
TRBV5-1,-,TRBJ2-7,-,TGCGCCAGCAGCTTGGGGGGGACCTCCAACTACGAGCAGTACTTC,CASSLGGTSNYEQYF
TRBV6-4,TRBD1,TRBJ2-7,-,TGTGCCAGCTCACCGACAGGGGTAGGCGAGCAGTACTTC,CASSPTGVGEQYF
TRBV2,-,TRBJ2-3,once,TGTGCCAGCAGTGGGTGGGACGCCTCAGATACGCAGTATTTT,CASSGWDASDTQYF
TRBV19,-,TRBJ2-5,-,TGTGCCAGTAGTCCCCGGGATTACGGGACCCAGTACTTC,CASSPRDYGTQYF
TRBV5-1,TRBD1,TRBJ2-6,once,TGCGCCAGTTACAGGGGGCAAGACTCTGGGGCCAACGTCCTGACTTTC,CASYRGQDSGANVLTF
TRBV5-6,TRBD1,TRBJ2-7,-,TGTGCCAGCAGCTTCGGGGACAGGGCCATCTACGAGCAGTACTTC,CASSFGDRAIYEQYF
TRBV14,-,TRBJ2-5,-,TGTGCCAGCAGCCCTCAACGGGAGACCCAGTACTTC,CASSPQRETQYF
TRBV5-1,-,TRBJ2-1,-,TGCGCCAGCAGCTGGACCCCCGCGGCAGGTGGTGCCTACAATGAGCAGTTCTTC,CASSWTPAAGGAYNEQFF
TRBV7-8,-,TRBJ1-4,-,TGTGCCAGCAGCGACCGACGGACAACTAATGAAAAACTGTTTTTT,CASSDRRTTNEKLFF
TRBV4-1,-,TRBJ2-2,-,TGCGCCAGCAGCCAAGGTCTGATACGCTCTACCGGGGAGCTGTTTTTT,CASSQGLIRSTGELFF
TRBV2,TRBD2,TRBJ2-3,-,TGTGCCAGCAGTGTGGAGCGGGGGAATACGCAGTATTTT,CASSVERGNTQYF
TRBV7-6,-,TRBJ1-1,-,TGTGCCAGCAGTCCATACGTGGGGGGCTATGAAGCTTTCTTT,CASSPYVGGYEAFF
TRBV5-8,-,TRBJ2-3,-,TGTGCCAGCAGCTCCCTCGGGGGCTGGGCAGATACGCAGTATTTT,CASSSLGGWADTQYF
TRBV7-9,-,TRBJ1-5,-,TGTGCCAGCAGCCAGGACAATGGGAATCAGCCCCAGCATTTT,CASSQDNGNQPQHF
TRBV11-2,TRBD2,TRBJ2-3,-,TGTGCCAGCAGCTTGAGGACTAGCGGGGGTCTAAACACAGATACGCAGTATTTT,CASSLRTSGGLNTDTQYF
TRBV7-9,TRBD1,TRBJ1-1,medium-sized,TGTGCCAGCAGCGATCGGACAGGGGCGCAGAACACTGAAGCTTTCTTT,CASSDRTGAQNTEAFF
TRBV6-5,-,TRBJ1-1,-,TGTGCCAGCAGTTACTGGGGGAGCACTGAAGCTTTCTTT,CASSYWGSTEAFF
TRBV5-6,TRBD1,TRBJ1-6,-,TGTGCCAGCAGCTCCGAGACAGGGCGGGCTCACTTT,CASSSETGRAHF
TRBV4-1,-,TRBJ2-3,-,TGCGCCAGCAGCCAAGATCGTGGGGGAGCAAGGGCAGATACGCAGTATTTT,CASSQDRGGARADTQYF
TRBV6-1,-,TRBJ1-1,few,TGTGCCAGCAGTAACAGGGAATCCACTGAAGCTTTCTTT,CASSNRESTEAFF
TRBV9,-,TRBJ2-5,-,TGTGCCAGCAGCGTAGGCGAGGGGTGGAAGACCCAGTACTTC,CASSVGEGWKTQYF
TRBV18,-,TRBJ2-1,few,TGTGCCAGCTCACCAACGGGATTTTCGGGCAATGAGCAGTTCTTC,CASSPTGFSGNEQFF
TRBV7-6,TRBD1,TRBJ1-3,-,TGTGCCAGCAGCTTGGGGACAGGGCAACATTCTGGAAACACCATATATTTT,CASSLGTGQHSGNTIYF